This is a list of T cell receptor beta chains from one sample in a study of tumor T cells in aggressive B-cell lymphoma. TCRdb's copy holds only in-frame clones and misses some; the assay was immunoSEQ multiplex PCR. The top ten hold roughly 3.9% of the sample, which has approximately 10,000 clones, 65% to 90% seen once. Sequencing used tumor tissue. The receptors originated from an adult with diffuse large B cell lymphoma. CDR3s include the opening cysteine and the closing phenylalanine or tryptophan. The D gene is left open where the match is weak. The listing skips clone size in some rows; elsewhere it reads once, few, many or a size class.

>NA|TRBV28|few|TRBJ1-4|15
TGTGCCAGCAGTAAGAACAGGGCTACTAATGAAAAACTGTTTTTT
CASSKNRATNEKLFF
>NA|TRBV2|NA|TRBJ2-1|12
TGTGCCAGCAATCAGGGGCACAATGAGCAGTTCTTC
CASNQGHNEQFF
>NA|TRBV2|NA|TRBJ1-4|15
TGTGCCAGCACCTTTACAAGGGGTCCCAATGAAAAACTGTTTTTT
CASTFTRGPNEKLFF
>NA|TRBV5-4|NA|TRBJ2-1|13
TGTGCCAGCAGGTTCGGAGTCGGGGATGAGCAGTTCTTC
CASRFGVGDEQFF
>TRBD1|TRBV5-3|NA|TRBJ2-1|17
TGTGCCAGAAGCTCCCGGACAGGGGGAACCTCCTACAATGAGCAGTTCTTC
CARSSRTGGTSYNEQFF
>TRBD1|TRBV5-1|NA|TRBJ2-7|12
TGCGCCAGCAGCCCAGGGGGAGCTGGGCAGTACTTC
CASSPGGAGQYF
>TRBD2|TRBV19|NA|TRBJ2-7|16
TGTGCCAGTAGTCCCCGACTAGCGGGAGGGACCTACGAGCAGTACTTC
CASSPRLAGGTYEQYF
>NA|TRBV7-9|NA|TRBJ1-6|16
TGTGCCAGCAGCTCCAACCCCGACAGCTTTAATTCACCCCTCCACTTT
CASSSNPDSFNSPLHF
>NA|TRBV19|NA|TRBJ2-5|13
TGTGCCAGTAGTATAGTATTCCAAGAGACCCAGTACTTC
CASSIVFQETQYF
>NA|TRBV5-1|NA|TRBJ2-7|15
TGCGCCAGCAGCTTGGTGGAACCCCTAGGGGACGAGCAGTACTTC
CASSLVEPLGDEQYF
>TRBD2|TRBV19|NA|TRBJ2-3|15
TGTGCCAGTAGTACTCTAGCGGGAGCCCCAGATACGCAGTATTTT
CASSTLAGAPDTQYF
>TRBD1|TRBV2|NA|TRBJ2-4|15
TGTGCCAACAGTGCCGACAGGGGTTCCAAAAACATTCAGTACTTC
CANSADRGSKNIQYF
>TRBD1|TRBV5-1|NA|TRBJ1-1|15
TGCGCCAGCAGCCAGGGACAGGTAATGAACACTGAAGCTTTCTTT
CASSQGQVMNTEAFF
>NA|TRBV18|NA|TRBJ1-5|14
TGTGCCAGCTCACCAGCCCGGAATGGCGGGCCCCAGCATTTT
CASSPARNGGPQHF
>NA|TRBV5-6|NA|TRBJ1-2|15
TGTGCCAGCAGCTTGGAGCTTCGGGGGGCAAGTGGCTACACCTTC
CASSLELRGASGYTF
>NA|TRBV11-2|NA|TRBJ2-5|15
TGTGCCAGCAGCTTAGGGGGCAGTAGACAAGAGACCCAGTACTTC
CASSLGGSRQETQYF
>TRBD1|TRBV7-8|NA|TRBJ1-6|16
TGTGCCAGCAGCCGCCTTATGAGACAGGGGGGACCACCCCTCCACTTT
CASSRLMRQGGPPLHF
>TRBD1|TRBV30|NA|TRBJ1-3|15
TGTGCCTGGACAGGGGGCCCGAGCTCTGGAAACACCATATATTTT
CAWTGGPSSGNTIYF
>NA|TRBV5-1|NA|TRBJ1-4|15
TGCGCCAGCCATTACAGTTTTGCAACTAATGAAAAACTGTTTTTT
CASHYSFATNEKLFF
>TRBD2|TRBV30|NA|TRBJ2-1|19
TGTGCCTGGAGTCACCGGGGACTAGCGGGAAGAGGGGCCTACAATGAGCAGTTCTTC
CAWSHRGLAGRGAYNEQFF
>TRBD1|TRBV20-1|NA|TRBJ1-2|11
TGCAGTGCTAGACAGGGGGTTGGCTACATCTTC
CSARQGVGYIF
>TRBD1|TRBV27|NA|TRBJ2-7|14
TGTGCCAGCAGGCGGGACAGGGGGACCTACGAGCAGTACTTC
CASRRDRGTYEQYF
>NA|TRBV5-1|NA|TRBJ2-5|14
TGCGCCAGCAGCTTGGGCCAGGGCTGGGGGACCCAGTACTTC
CASSLGQGWGTQYF
>TRBD1|TRBV27|NA|TRBJ1-4|14
TGTGCCAGCAGTTTTGGACAGGGGAGAGAAAAACTGTTTTTT
CASSFGQGREKLFF
>TRBD2|TRBV27|NA|TRBJ2-7|15
TGTGCCAGCAGTTTATCTAGCGGGAGTGCCTACGAGCAGTACTTC
CASSLSSGSAYEQYF
>NA|TRBV28|NA|TRBJ1-4|17
TGTGCCAGCAGTTTAGTGGGTGGGGCACGCCCTAATGAAAAACTGTTTTTT
CASSLVGGARPNEKLFF
>NA|TRBV18|NA|TRBJ2-1|15
TGTGCCAGCTCACCGGAGACTAGGGCTCCCAATGAGCAGTTCTTC
CASSPETRAPNEQFF
>TRBD1|TRBV19|NA|TRBJ2-3|16
TGTGCCAGTACCGCTCGGGGGACAGGGAGCACAGTTACGCAGTATTTT
CASTARGTGSTVTQYF
>TRBD2|TRBV7-3|NA|TRBJ2-7|13
TGTGCCAGCAGCAAACTAGCGGGATACGAGCAGTACTTC
CASSKLAGYEQYF
>NA|TRBV15|few|TRBJ1-5|16
TGTGCCACCAGCAGAGATCGCAGGGGCGGCAATCAGCCCCAGCATTTT
CATSRDRRGGNQPQHF
>TRBD2|TRBV5-1|NA|TRBJ2-1|19
TGCGCCAGCAGCTTTCTATTCGGTTTTACCGGGACTAGGTACAATGAGCAGTTCTTC
CASSFLFGFTGTRYNEQFF
>TRBD1|TRBV5-1|NA|TRBJ1-1|16
TGCGCCAGCAGCGTAGGACAGGGTCTGATGAAGCCTGAAGCTTTCTTT
CASSVGQGLMKPEAFF
>TRBD1|TRBV5-4|NA|TRBJ1-1|16
TGTGCCAGCAGCGGCGCCGCCGGGACAGCGAATACTGAAGCTTTCTTT
CASSGAAGTANTEAFF
>NA|TRBV6-1|NA|TRBJ2-1|14
TGTGCCAGCCTCTGGCGGGTCTCCTACAATGAGCAGTTCTTC
CASLWRVSYNEQFF
>TRBD1|TRBV15|NA|TRBJ2-1|23
TGTGCCACCAGCAGAGCCCTTTATCACTCTCGGAATCGGGACAGGGTCGTCTACAATGAGCAGTTCTTC
CATSRALYHSRNRDRVVYNEQFF
>TRBD1|TRBV19|NA|TRBJ2-5|16
TGTGCCAGTAGTATAATGGGGGGACAGGGACGAGAGACCCAGTACTTC
CASSIMGGQGRETQYF
>NA|TRBV7-2|NA|TRBJ2-2|13
TGTGCCAGCAGCTCCTCTCGAGCCGGGGAGCTGTTTTTT
CASSSSRAGELFF
>NA|TRBV7-2|NA|TRBJ2-2|13
TGTGCCAGCAGCGTAAAGAACACCGGGGAGCTGTTTTTT
CASSVKNTGELFF
>NA|TRBV14|NA|TRBJ2-1|13
TGTGCCAGCAGCCCAAGTCAGGTAGGAGAGCAGTTCTTC
CASSPSQVGEQFF
>TRBD1|TRBV9|NA|TRBJ2-7|15
TGTGCCAGCAGCGTAGGGGGCAGGGGGCACTACGAGCAGTACTTC
CASSVGGRGHYEQYF
>TRBD1|TRBV30|few|TRBJ2-7|12
TGTGCCTACGGACAGGGGTTACGCGAGCAGTACTTC
CAYGQGLREQYF
>NA|TRBV27|NA|TRBJ1-5|15
TGTGCCAGCAGTAAAGTTGGGGCTAGCAATCAGCCCCAGCATTTT
CASSKVGASNQPQHF
>TRBD1|TRBV2|few|TRBJ1-5|15
TGTGCCAGCAGTTTACAGGGGGTCGGCAATCAGCCCCAGCATTTT
CASSLQGVGNQPQHF
>TRBD2|TRBV4-1|NA|TRBJ2-1|20
TGCGCCAGCAGCCAAGATCATCAAGCGGGAGGCCCAGCCTCCTACAATGAGCAGTTCTTC
CASSQDHQAGGPASYNEQFF
>NA|TRBV2|NA|TRBJ1-2|13
TGTGCCAGCAGTGAAACACAGGGTTTGGGCTACACCTTC
CASSETQGLGYTF
>TRBD2|TRBV18|NA|TRBJ2-7|19
TGTGCCAGCTCACTATCCGCCGGACTAGCGGGAGAGTTTAAGTACGAGCAGTACTTC
CASSLSAGLAGEFKYEQYF
>TRBD1|TRBV7-2|NA|TRBJ1-2|13
TGTGCCAGCAGCATCAGGGGGCGGGATGGCTACACCTTC
CASSIRGRDGYTF
>NA|TRBV11-3|NA|TRBJ2-2|14
TGTACCAGCAGCGCGCGGCGAAGCGCCGGGGAGCTGTTTTTT
CTSSARRSAGELFF
>TRBD2|TRBV7-9|NA|TRBJ2-7|13
TGTGCCAGCAGTCCAGCGGGAGTAAACGAGCAGTACTTC
CASSPAGVNEQYF
>NA|TRBV6-1|NA|TRBJ1-2|14
TGTGCCAGCACCCGAAGGACAGCGAACTATGGCTACACCTTC
CASTRRTANYGYTF
>NA|TRBV25-1|NA|TRBJ2-7|11
TGTGCCAGCAGTGGTTTCCCCAGGCAGTACTTC
CASSGFPRQYF
>TRBD1|TRBV28|few|TRBJ1-3|17
TGTGCCAGCAGTTTCGGGACAGGGGGCTTCGGGGGAAACACCATATATTTT
CASSFGTGGFGGNTIYF
>NA|TRBV2|NA|TRBJ1-5|14
TGTGCCAGCGGCTCGGGACACCCGAATCAGCCCCAGCATTTT
CASGSGHPNQPQHF